The rows below give T cell receptor beta chains drawn from one sample of a study of cytotoxic CD8 clonotypes in ibrutinib-treated CLL. Measured with immunoSEQ multiplex PCR; TCRdb has only the in-frame clones, and not every one. Seen here are around 160,000 clones, more than 65% observed once, and the top ten hold roughly 1.9%. The material sequenced was PBMCs, taken after 12 months of ibrutinib treatment. These receptors came from a human donor with chronic lymphocytic leukemia. CDR3s include the opening cysteine and the closing phenylalanine or tryptophan. Not every row has a clone size; where given, it reads once, few, many or a size class.

size,V,CDR3
-,TRBV6-1,CASSEWVRGYTF
-,TRBV15,CATSRVREVVHEQYF
-,TRBV5-5,CASSGGERFPNQPQHF
few,TRBV5-1,CASSLDQLGSSYNEQFF
-,TRBV7-2,CASSPADRNYGYTF
-,TRBV25-1,CASSEGQGYHEQYF
-,TRBV2,CASSPDRGSYNEQFF
-,TRBV4-1,CASSLRTGGNQPQHF
-,TRBV4-3,CASSQAMLNYEQYF
-,TRBV4-3,CASSQSRGLGEQYF
few,TRBV21-1,CASSKLWTGNTEAFF
once,TRBV7-3,CASSPDPSVPQYF
-,TRBV5-4,CASSLAEQETQYF
-,TRBV5-6,CASSFGTGVYEQYF
-,TRBV5-1,CASSLRTSGGEETQYF
-,TRBV5-4,CASSLVAGGFYEQYF
-,TRBV6-5,CASSSAGTDSYEQYF
-,TRBV28,CASSPHRAATNEKLFF
-,TRBV11-2,CASSLDLAGVRGAKNIQYF
few,TRBV21-1,CASRKASDLYNEQFF
-,TRBV11-3,CASSLAGTGVGEQYF
-,TRBV19,CASSIQLNTEAFF
few,TRBV30,CAWDRENSPLHF
once,TRBV29-1,CPEGEYNYGYTF
-,TRBV4-1,CASSQEVWEAETQYF
-,TRBV4-1,CASSQEGAGRSGTYGYTF
-,TRBV4-2,CASSPSPGTNYGYTF
-,TRBV28,CASRSGTANTGELFF
-,TRBV2,CASSGQGLGTGELFF
-,TRBV14,CASSQGWESDTQYF
-,TRBV2,CASRTGVREKLFF
-,TRBV6-1,CASSDGRRGPNYGYTF
-,TRBV28,CASSSGTPAAIEQYF
-,TRBV21-1,CASSKTNTGGSFAFF
few,TRBV29-1,CSVEDIGGAGYNEQFF
-,TRBV4-3,CASSPGPGEKLFF
-,TRBV7-2,CASSFPTGKIGDTQYF
-,TRBV15,CATSTRDRGNEQFF
-,TRBV14,CASSSSAGTGGTDTQYF
-,TRBV19,CASTSTGGNQPQHF
-,TRBV2,CAGSERGQINYNEQFF
-,TRBV18,CASSSLTPEQYF
few,TRBV18,CASPGRGGLNTEAFF
-,TRBV7-2,CASSALRGSQETQYF
-,TRBV28,CASSPSGQGRAGANVLTF
-,TRBV27,CASSSRGSYNEQFF
once,TRBV5-1,CASSLYRGGTEAFF
-,TRBV7-9,CASSFDGQGNQPQHF
-,TRBV6-6,CASISGSYEQYF
-,TRBV5-1,CASSLVSYNEQFF
-,TRBV28,CASSRYAAARGYTF
-,TRBV7-6,CASSFGTGGGEQYF
-,TRBV6-5,CASSYSRVSEAFF
-,TRBV11-3,CASSLTSAYTDTQYF
-,TRBV11-1,CASSPDRSRSETF
-,TRBV7-3,CASSSGGGGYTF
-,TRBV5-4,CASSLQRGQAGELFF